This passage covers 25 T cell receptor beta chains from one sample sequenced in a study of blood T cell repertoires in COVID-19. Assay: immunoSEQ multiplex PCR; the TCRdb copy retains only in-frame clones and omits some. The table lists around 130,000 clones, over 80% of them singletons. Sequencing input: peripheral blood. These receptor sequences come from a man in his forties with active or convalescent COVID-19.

CDR3 region: CASSPPRQGAQWEQYF. The CDR3 coding sequence is TGTGCCAGCAGCCCTCCCAGACAGGGGGCCCAGTGGGAGCAGTACTTC. This chain joins TRBV27 and TRBJ2-7; the match to TRBD1 covers 10 bases. This CDR3 spans 16 amino acids. J gave up 7 bases and V 6 bases, and 15 bases lay outside the gene matches. From germline, CDR1 is MNHEY and CDR2 SMNVEV (reference sequence).

The CDR3 DNA follows: TGTGCCAGCAGCTTAGATATCGGCGGGGGAAAGGAGACCCAGTACTTC. Protein product: CASSLDIGGGKETQYF. This chain links TRBV7-2 with TRBJ2-5; the match to TRBD2 covers 7 bases. Germline V gene sequence: CDR1 SGHTA, CDR2 FQGNSA. Trimming cost V 1 base and J 5 bases; bases outside gene matches: 10. The CDR3 is made up of 16 amino acids.

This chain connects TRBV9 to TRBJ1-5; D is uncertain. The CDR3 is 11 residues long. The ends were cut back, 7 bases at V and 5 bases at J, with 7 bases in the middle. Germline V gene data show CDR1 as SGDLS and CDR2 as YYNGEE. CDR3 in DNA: TGTGCCAGCGGTGGAGATCAGCCCCAGCATTTT. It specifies CASGGDQPQHF.

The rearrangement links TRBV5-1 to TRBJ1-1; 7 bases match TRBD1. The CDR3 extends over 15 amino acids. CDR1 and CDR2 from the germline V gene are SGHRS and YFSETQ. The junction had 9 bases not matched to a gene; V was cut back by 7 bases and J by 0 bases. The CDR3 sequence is CASRVRTGLNTEAFF. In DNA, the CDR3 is TGCGCCAGCCGGGTAAGGACAGGACTGAACACTGAAGCTTTCTTT.

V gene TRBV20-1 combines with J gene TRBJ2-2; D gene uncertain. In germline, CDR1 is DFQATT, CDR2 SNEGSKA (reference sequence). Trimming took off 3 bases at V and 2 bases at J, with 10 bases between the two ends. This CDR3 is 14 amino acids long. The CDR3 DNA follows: TGCAGTGCTAGTTATCATACTAACACCGGGGAGCTGTTTTTT. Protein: CSASYHTNTGELFF.

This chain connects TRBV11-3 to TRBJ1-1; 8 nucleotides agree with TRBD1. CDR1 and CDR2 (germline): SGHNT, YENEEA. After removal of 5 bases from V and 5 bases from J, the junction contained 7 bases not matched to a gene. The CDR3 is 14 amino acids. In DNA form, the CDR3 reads TGTGCCAGCAGCCGGCAACAGGGGGGAACTGAAGCTTTCTTT. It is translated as CASSRQQGGTEAFF.

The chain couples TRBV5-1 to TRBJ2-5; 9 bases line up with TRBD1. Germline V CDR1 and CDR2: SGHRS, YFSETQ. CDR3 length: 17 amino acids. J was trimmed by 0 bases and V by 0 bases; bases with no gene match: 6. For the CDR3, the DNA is TGCGCCAGCAGCTTGGTATCGGGACAGGGCTACCAAGAGACCCAGTACTTC. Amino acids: CASSLVSGQGYQETQYF.

The CDR3 spells CAWSLARETQYF. The CDR3 nucleotides read TGTGCCTGGAGCCTAGCCCGAGAGACCCAGTACTTC. The V gene is TRBV30, the J gene TRBJ2-5, with D possibly TRBD2 on 5 matching bases. Trimming cost V 3 bases and J 4 bases, with 9 bases left between them. The CDR3 consists of 12 residues. Germline V CDR1 and CDR2: GTSNPN, SVGIG (reference sequence).

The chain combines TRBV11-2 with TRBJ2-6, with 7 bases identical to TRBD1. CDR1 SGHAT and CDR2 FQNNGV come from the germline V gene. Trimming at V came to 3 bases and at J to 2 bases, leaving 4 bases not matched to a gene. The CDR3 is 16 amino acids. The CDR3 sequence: CASSFQDRAGANVLTF. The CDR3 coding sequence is TGTGCCAGCAGCTTTCAAGACAGGGCTGGGGCCAACGTCCTGACTTTC. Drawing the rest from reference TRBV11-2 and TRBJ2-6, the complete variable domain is EAGVAQSPRYKIIEKRQSVAFWCNPISGHATLYWYQQILGQGPKLLIQFQNNGVVDDSQLPKDRFSAERLKGVDSTLKIQPAKLEDSAVYLCASSFQDRAGANVLTFGAGSRLTVL.

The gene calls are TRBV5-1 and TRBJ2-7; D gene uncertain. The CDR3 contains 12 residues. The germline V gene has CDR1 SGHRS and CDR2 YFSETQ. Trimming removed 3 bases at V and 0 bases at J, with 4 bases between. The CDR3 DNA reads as TGCGCCAGCAGCTCGAGCTCCTACGAGCAGTACTTC. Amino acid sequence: CASSSSSYEQYF.

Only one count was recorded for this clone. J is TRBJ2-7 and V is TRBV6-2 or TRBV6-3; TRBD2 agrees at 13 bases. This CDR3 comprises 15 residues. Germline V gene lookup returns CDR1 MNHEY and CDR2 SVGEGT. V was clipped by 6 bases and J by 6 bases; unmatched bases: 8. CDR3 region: CASSKGLAGVGEQYF. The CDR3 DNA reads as TGTGCCAGCAGCAAAGGACTAGCGGGGGTGGGCGAGCAGTACTTC.

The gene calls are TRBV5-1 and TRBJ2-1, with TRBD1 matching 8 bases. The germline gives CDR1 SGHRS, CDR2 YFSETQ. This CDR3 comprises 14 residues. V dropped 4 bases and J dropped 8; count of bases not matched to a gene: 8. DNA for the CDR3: TGCGCCAGCAGCCTTGGACAGGGATCCGATGAGCAGTTCTTC. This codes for CASSLGQGSDEQFF.

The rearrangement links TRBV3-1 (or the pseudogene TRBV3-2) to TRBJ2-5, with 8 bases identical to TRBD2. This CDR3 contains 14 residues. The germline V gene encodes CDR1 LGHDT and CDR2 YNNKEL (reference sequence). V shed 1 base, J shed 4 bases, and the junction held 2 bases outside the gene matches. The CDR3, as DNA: TGTGCCAGCAGCCAAGCGGGGGGGCCAGAGACCCAGTACTTC. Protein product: CASSQAGGPETQYF.

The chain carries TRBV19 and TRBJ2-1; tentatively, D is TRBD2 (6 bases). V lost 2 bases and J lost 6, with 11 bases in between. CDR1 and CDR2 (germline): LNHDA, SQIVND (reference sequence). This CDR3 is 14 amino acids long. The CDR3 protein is CASSIQGGRNEQFF. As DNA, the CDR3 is TGTGCCAGTAGTATACAGGGAGGACGCAATGAGCAGTTCTTC.

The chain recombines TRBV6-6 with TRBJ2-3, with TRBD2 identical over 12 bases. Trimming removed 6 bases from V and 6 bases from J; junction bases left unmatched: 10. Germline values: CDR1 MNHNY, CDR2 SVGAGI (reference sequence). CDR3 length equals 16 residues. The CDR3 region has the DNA TGTGCCAGCAGGCCCAATCTAGCGGGGGGGCGGGATACGCAGTATTTT. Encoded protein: CASRPNLAGGRDTQYF.

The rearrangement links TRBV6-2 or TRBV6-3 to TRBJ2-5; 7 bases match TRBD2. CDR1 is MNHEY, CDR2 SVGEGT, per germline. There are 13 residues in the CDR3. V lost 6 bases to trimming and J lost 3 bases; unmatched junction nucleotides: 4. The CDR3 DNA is TGTGCCAGCAGCCTCCGGGGGGAAGAGACCCAGTACTTC. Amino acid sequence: CASSLRGEETQYF.

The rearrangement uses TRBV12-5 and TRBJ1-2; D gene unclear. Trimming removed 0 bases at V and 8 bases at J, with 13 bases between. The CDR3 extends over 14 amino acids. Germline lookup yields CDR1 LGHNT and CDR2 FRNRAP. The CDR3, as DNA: TGTGCTAGTGGTTTGGTAGGTCGGGGAGGCGGCTACACCTTC. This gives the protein CASGLVGRGGGYTF.

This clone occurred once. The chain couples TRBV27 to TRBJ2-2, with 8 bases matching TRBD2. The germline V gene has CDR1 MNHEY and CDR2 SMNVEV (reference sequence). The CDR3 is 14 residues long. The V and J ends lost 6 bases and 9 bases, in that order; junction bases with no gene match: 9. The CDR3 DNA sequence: TGTGCCAGCAGCCCGGGACTAGTTTTTCGGGAGCTGTTTTTT. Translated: CASSPGLVFRELFF.

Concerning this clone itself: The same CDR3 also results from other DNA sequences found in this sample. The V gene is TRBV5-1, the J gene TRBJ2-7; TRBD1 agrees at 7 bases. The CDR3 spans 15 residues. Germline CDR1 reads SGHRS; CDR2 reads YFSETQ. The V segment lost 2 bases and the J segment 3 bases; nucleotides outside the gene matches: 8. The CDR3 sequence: CASSFGGTASYEQYF. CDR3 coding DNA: TGCGCCAGCAGCTTCGGTGGGACAGCTAGCTACGAGCAGTACTTC.

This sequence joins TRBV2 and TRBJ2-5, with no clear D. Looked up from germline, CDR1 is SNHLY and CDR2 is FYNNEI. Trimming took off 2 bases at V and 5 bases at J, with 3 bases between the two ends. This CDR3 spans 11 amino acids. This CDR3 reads CASSELETQYF. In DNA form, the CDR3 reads TGTGCCAGCAGTGAACTGGAGACCCAGTACTTC.

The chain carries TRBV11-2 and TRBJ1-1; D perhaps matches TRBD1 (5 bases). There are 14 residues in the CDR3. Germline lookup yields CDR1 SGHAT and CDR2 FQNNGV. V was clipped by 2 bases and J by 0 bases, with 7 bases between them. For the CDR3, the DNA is TGTGCCAGCAGCTTACAGGGTCTGAACACTGAAGCTTTCTTT. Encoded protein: CASSLQGLNTEAFF.

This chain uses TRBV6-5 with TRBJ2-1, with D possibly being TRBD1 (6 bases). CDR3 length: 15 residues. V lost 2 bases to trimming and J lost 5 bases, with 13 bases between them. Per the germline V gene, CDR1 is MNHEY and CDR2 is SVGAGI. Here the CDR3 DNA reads TGTGCCAGCAGTTACCAGACAGGATTCAACAATGAGCAGTTCTTC. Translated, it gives CASSYQTGFNNEQFF.

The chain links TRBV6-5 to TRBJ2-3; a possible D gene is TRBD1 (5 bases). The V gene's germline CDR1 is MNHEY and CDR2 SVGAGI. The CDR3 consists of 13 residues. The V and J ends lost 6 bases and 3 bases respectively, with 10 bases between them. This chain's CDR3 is CASRYPGTDTQYF. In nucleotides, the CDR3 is TGTGCCAGCAGGTACCCAGGGACAGATACGCAGTATTTT.

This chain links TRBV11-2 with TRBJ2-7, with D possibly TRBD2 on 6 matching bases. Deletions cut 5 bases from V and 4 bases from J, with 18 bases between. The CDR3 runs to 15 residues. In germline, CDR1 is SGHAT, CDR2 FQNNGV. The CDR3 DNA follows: TGTGCCAGCAGCCTTATTCCCGGGGGATTTTACGAGCAGTACTTC. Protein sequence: CASSLIPGGFYEQYF. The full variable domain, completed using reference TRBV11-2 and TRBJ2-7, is EAGVAQSPRYKIIEKRQSVAFWCNPISGHATLYWYQQILGQGPKLLIQFQNNGVVDDSQLPKDRFSAERLKGVDSTLKIQPAKLEDSAVYLCASSLIPGGFYEQYFGPGTRLTVT.

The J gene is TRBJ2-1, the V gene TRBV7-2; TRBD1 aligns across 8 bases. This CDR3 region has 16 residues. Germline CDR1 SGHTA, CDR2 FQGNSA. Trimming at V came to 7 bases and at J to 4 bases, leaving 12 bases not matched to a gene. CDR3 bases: TGTGCCAGCACCGTGAGAAGGGACAGGAGTTACAATGAGCAGTTCTTC. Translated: CASTVRRDRSYNEQFF.